This T cell receptor beta chain originates from a study of regulatory T cells in long-lasting Graves disease. This clonotype was found many times. Both iRepertoire HTBI primers and Arm-PCR of CDR3 regions were used to build the TCR beta libraries. TCRdb re-called the multiplex PCR reads with MiXCR, one entry per CDR3 protein. This table has about 440,000 distinct CDR3 sequences, more than 13% appearing once. As to time point: newly diagnosed GD, antithyroid drugs for less than 3 months. From PBMCs, RNA was extracted and then used to make the TCR library. These data were likewise used in another study, on T cells in Graves' hyperthyroidism and ophthalmopathy.

Sequenced here: peripheral blood mononuclear cells (PBMCs), sampled at new diagnosis, from a patient treated with antithyroid drugs. The clonotype was recovered from a woman in her twenties or thirties with Graves disease.

The CDR3 sequence: CASSFSGRAGNEQFF. The CDR3 nucleotides are TGTGCCAGCAGCTTTAGCGGGAGGGCCGGTAATGAGCAGTTCTTC. This sequence joins TRBV7-9 and TRBJ2-1; TRBD2 matches at 11 bases. This CDR3 has 15 amino acids. Germline V lookup: CDR1 SEHNR, CDR2 FQNEAQ (reference sequence). V gave up 3 bases and J gave up 7 bases; unmatched junction bases: 5. The full variable domain, rest sourced from reference TRBV7-9 and TRBJ2-1, is DTGVSQNPRHKITKRGQNVTFRCDPISEHNRLYWYRQTLGQGPEFLTYFQNEAQLEKSRLLSDRFSAERPKGSFSTLEIQRTEQGDSAMYLCASSFSGRAGNEQFFGPGTRLTVL.